These 10 T cell receptor beta chains came from one sample sequenced in a study of T cell repertoires in cytomegalovirus infection. MiXCR, applied by TCRdb to the reads, yields one record per CDR3 protein. The sample shows hundreds of thousands of distinct CDR3 sequences, roughly a tenth of them seen only once. The sample comprised PBMCs. The origin of the receptors is a human donor in good health (CMV status not recorded). Some clones in this sample may be carry-over from other donors' samples.

This clonotype has at least ten counts. V usage is TRBV14 and J usage is TRBJ1-3; D not resolved. V lost 0 bases and J lost 7, with 7 bases in between. Per germline, CDR1 SGHDN and CDR2 FVKESK. The CDR3 is made up of 13 amino acids. As DNA, the CDR3 is TGTGCCAGCAGCCAAGATCGAGGCAACACCATATATTTT. It yields the protein CASSQDRGNTIYF.

This clonotype was seen repeatedly, ten times or more. The rearrangement joins TRBV7-9 to TRBJ2-7, with unresolved D. The CDR3 extends over 13 amino acids. V was clipped by 5 bases and J by 3 bases, with 11 bases between them. Germline CDR1 and CDR2: SEHNR and FQNEAQ (reference sequence). The CDR3 loop is CASSPDVGYEQYF. CDR3 in DNA: TGTGCCAGCAGCCCGGACGTAGGCTACGAGCAGTACTTC. Filled out from reference TRBV7-9 and TRBJ2-7, the complete variable domain reads DTGVSQNPRHKITKRGQNVTFRCDPISEHNRLYWYRQTLGQGPEFLTYFQNEAQLEKSRLLSDRFSAERPKGSFSTLEIQRTEQGDSAMYLCASSPDVGYEQYFGPGTRLTVT.

This clonotype was counted a few times. V is TRBV20-1 and J is TRBJ2-5; 9 bases match TRBD2. V gave up 5 bases and J gave up 4 bases; unmatched junction bases: 5. CDR1 and CDR2 from the germline V gene are DFQATT and SNEGSKA (reference sequence). The CDR3 is 13 residues long. The CDR3 DNA reads as TGCAGTGCTCGTCGCGGGGGGGGAGAGACCCAGTACTTC. Translated: CSARRGGGETQYF.

Ten or more counts support this clonotype. The gene calls are TRBV7-9 and TRBJ1-1; D remains ambiguous. There are 13 residues in the CDR3. V lost 3 bases, J lost 0 bases, and 5 bases lay in between. Germline lookup yields CDR1 SEHNR and CDR2 FQNEAQ (reference sequence). CDR3 residues: CASSLGMNTEAFF. DNA for the CDR3: TGTGCCAGCAGCTTGGGAATGAACACTGAAGCTTTCTTT.

This clonotype has at least ten counts. The chain combines TRBV20-1 with TRBJ1-6; 10 nucleotides agree with TRBD1. Per germline, CDR1 DFQATT and CDR2 SNEGSKA (reference sequence). The V and J ends lost 3 bases and 6 bases, in that order; junction bases with no gene match: 2. The CDR3 extends over 14 amino acids. The CDR3 DNA follows: TGCAGTGCTAGTGGGACAGGGGTTAATTCACCCCTCCACTTT. Its protein is CSASGTGVNSPLHF.

This clonotype was found a few times. This chain links TRBV20-1 with TRBJ2-5; 9 nucleotides agree with TRBD1. The CDR3 extends over 17 amino acids. V was pared by 3 bases and J by 3 bases, with 14 bases of the junction left unmatched. Germline CDR1 and CDR2: DFQATT and SNEGSKA (reference sequence). The CDR3: CSARGDRGVTYEETQYF. CDR3 bases: TGCAGTGCTAGGGGAGACAGGGGGGTAACATACGAAGAGACCCAGTACTTC.

This clonotype was observed many times. The chain combines TRBV5-1 with TRBJ1-1; D is undetermined. The CDR3 has 14 amino acids. V lost 7 bases to trimming and J lost 1 base, with 14 bases between them. From germline, CDR1 is SGHRS and CDR2 YFSETQ. DNA for the CDR3: TGCGCCAGCCGGGGAATCGAAGCGAACACTGAAGCTTTCTTT. It yields the protein CASRGIEANTEAFF.

The CDR3 sequence is CAISESGGPNEKLFF. Here the CDR3 DNA reads TGTGCCATCAGTGAGTCAGGAGGGCCGAATGAAAAACTGTTTTTT. This chain links TRBV10-3 with TRBJ1-4; D remains unclear. The germline gives CDR1 ENHRY, CDR2 SYGVKD. Trimming removed 0 bases from V and 5 bases from J, with 10 bases in between. This CDR3 is built from 15 residues.

This clonotype was recorded many times. The chain uses TRBV19 and TRBJ2-1; 12 bases are a match to TRBD2. J was trimmed by 4 bases and V by 3 bases; bases with no gene match: 10. Germline V lookup: CDR1 LNHDA, CDR2 SQIVND (reference sequence). The CDR3 contains 18 residues. The CDR3 sequence: CASSMVTSGGPLYNEQFF. Written as DNA, the CDR3 is TGTGCCAGTAGTATGGTGACTAGCGGGGGACCTTTATACAATGAGCAGTTCTTC.

This clonotype was found many times. The V gene is TRBV24-1, the J gene TRBJ2-2, with D unclear. Germline V gene sequence: CDR1 KGHDR, CDR2 SFDVKD. Trimming stripped 4 bases from V and 9 bases from J, with 5 bases between. This CDR3 region has 11 residues. The CDR3 sequence: CATSDNRELFF. The CDR3 DNA is TGTGCCACCAGTGACAATCGGGAGCTGTTTTTT.